The 8 T cell receptor beta chains reported below all come from one sample, sequenced in a study of cytomegalovirus exposure and HLA in healthy donors. The PCR ran on 60 Vbeta and 13 Jbeta primers. Generated by immunoSEQ multiplex PCR, the TCRdb table keeps only in-frame clones and is missing some. This table has 40,000 to 55,000 clones, around 81% appearing once. Sequenced: PBMCs. The receptors shown here come from a man between 25 and 39 years old in good health and CMV-seropositive.

The genes are TRBV27 and TRBJ2-7; 12 nucleotides align to TRBD2. Trimming took 2 bases from V and 5 from J; bases not matched to a gene: 4. The CDR3 is made up of 15 amino acids. Germline CDR1 MNHEY, CDR2 SMNVEV (reference sequence). The CDR3 reads CASSLSRLAGDEQYF. CDR3 bases: TGTGCCAGCAGTTTAAGCCGACTAGCGGGGGACGAGCAGTACTTC.

The J gene is TRBJ2-3, the V gene TRBV4-1, with D perhaps TRBD1 (5 bases). In germline, CDR1 is MGHRA, CDR2 YSYEKL. The V end lost 3 bases, the J end lost 11 bases, and 9 bases lay between the germline ends. The length of the CDR3 is 11 residues. DNA for the CDR3: TGCGCCAGCAGCCAGGGGCTTGGGCAGTATTTT. Translating it yields CASSQGLGQYF.

This sequence joins TRBV5-1 and TRBJ1-1; D ambiguous. V lost 0 bases, J lost 2 bases, and 8 bases lay in between. The germline CDR1 and CDR2 sequences are SGHRS and YFSETQ. CDR3 length: 14 residues. Here the CDR3 DNA reads TGCGCCAGCAGCTTGGACCCAGGAAACACTGAAGCTTTCTTT. Translation: CASSLDPGNTEAFF.

This clone was detected once. This rearrangement joins TRBV2 to TRBJ1-2; maybe TRBD1 (5 bases). V was cut by 2 bases and J by 4 bases, with 14 bases left in between. The CDR3 totals 15 residues. Germline CDR1 and CDR2: SNHLY and FYNNEI. As DNA, the CDR3 is TGTGCCAGCAGTGAACGGGGGAGGGCGGGCTATGGCTACACCTTC. Its protein product is CASSERGRAGYGYTF. Full variable domain (missing parts from reference TRBV2 and TRBJ1-2): EPEVTQTPSHQVTQMGQEVILRCVPISNHLYFYWYRQILGQKVEFLVSFYNNEISEKSEIFDDQFSVERPDGSNFTLKIRSTKLEDSAMYFCASSERGRAGYGYTFGSGTRLTVV.

The chain uses TRBV7-8 and TRBJ1-5; 8 bases are a match to TRBD1. This CDR3 contains 15 residues. J lost 5 bases, V lost 5 bases, and 8 bases had no gene match. CDR1 is SGHVS and CDR2 is FQNEAQ in the germline V gene. CDR3 residues: CASSPTGGRYQPQHF. In DNA form, the CDR3 reads TGTGCCAGCAGCCCAACAGGGGGTCGTTATCAGCCCCAGCATTTT.

V usage is TRBV30 and J usage is TRBJ1-2; possibly TRBD1 for D (5 bases). CDR3 length equals 18 residues. Trimming pared 0 bases from V and 4 bases from J, leaving 24 bases between. CDR1 and CDR2 from the germline V gene are GTSNPN and SVGIG (reference sequence). CDR3 in amino acids: CAWSVHGRWDGLPYGYTF. In DNA, the CDR3 is TGTGCCTGGAGTGTACATGGGAGGTGGGACGGCCTCCCCTATGGCTACACCTTC.

V and J are TRBV15 and TRBJ1-1, with D maybe TRBD1 (5 bases). The CDR3 consists of 16 residues. Trimming cost V 0 bases and J 3 bases, with 14 bases left between them. CDR1 LNHNV and CDR2 YYDKDF come from the germline V gene (reference sequence). The CDR3 sequence is CATSRDRGRGDTEAFF. Here the CDR3 DNA reads TGTGCCACCAGCAGAGATCGAGGGAGGGGCGACACTGAAGCTTTCTTT.

The V gene is TRBV6-1, the J gene TRBJ1-2; D is unresolved. The CDR3 runs 13 residues. Per germline, CDR1 MNHNS and CDR2 SASEGT. V shed 9 bases and J shed 6 bases, with 17 bases lying between them. The CDR3 here is CASLLLTANGYTF. CDR3 coding DNA: TGTGCCAGTCTCCTTCTCACAGCCAATGGCTACACCTTC.